The TCR beta chain under discussion was sequenced for a study of blood T cell repertoires in COVID-19. The CDR3 totals 17 residues. V gave up 0 bases and J gave up 0 bases, with 12 bases separating them. Per the germline V gene, CDR1 is MGHRA and CDR2 is YSYEKL. Per the authors' pipeline: Reference gene primer amplification gave nucleated cell count estimates. Sequenced by immunoSEQ multiplex PCR; TCRdb stores in-frame clones only, minus some. The V and J calls and clone size are taken from that table; D and trimming were inferred from the DNA. Among fewer than 350,000 clones, 81% were seen once, and the ten largest hold roughly 2.9%.

The TCR sequence derives from a woman aged 60-70 years with active or convalescent COVID-19. The chain employs TRBV4-1 and TRBJ2-1; D is undetermined. The sequenced sample was peripheral blood. CDR3 sequence: CASSQDFGDRSYNEQFF. In DNA form, the CDR3 reads TGCGCCAGCAGCCAAGATTTTGGAGACCGCTCCTACAATGAGCAGTTCTTC.